Below are 13 T cell receptor beta chains sequenced from a single sample in a study of T cell responses to AZD1222 COVID-19 vaccine. Method: immunoSEQ multiplex PCR; TCRdb's copy keeps in-frame clones and lacks some. The sample carries some 130,000 clones, 85% to 90% recorded once. The sample here was peripheral blood, taken on day 0 of AZD1222 vaccination. The receptors were sampled from an adult in good health.

The chain links TRBV7-2 to TRBJ1-6; 12 bases are a match to TRBD1. After removal of 4 bases from V and 12 bases from J, the junction contained 7 bases not matched to a gene. CDR1 SGHTA and CDR2 FQGNSA come from the germline V gene. The CDR3 totals 15 residues. For the CDR3, the DNA is TGTGCCAGCAGCTCAGCGGGACAGGGGGCGCGACCCCTCCACTTT. Its protein product is CASSSAGQGARPLHF. The entire variable domain, with the rest obtained from reference TRBV7-2 and TRBJ1-6, is as follows: GAGVSQSPSNKVTEKGKDVELRCDPISGHTALYWYRQSLGQGLEFLIYFQGNSAPDKSGLPSDRFSAERTGGSVSTLTIQRTQQEDSAVYLCASSSAGQGARPLHFGNGTRLTVT.

The V and J genes are TRBV2 and TRBJ1-1, with no clear D. This CDR3 region has 11 residues. The germline V and J ends were trimmed by 11 bases and 1 base, with 8 bases remaining between them. CDR1 is SNHLY and CDR2 is FYNNEI in the germline V gene. Here the CDR3 reads CAGDKNTEAFF. The CDR3 DNA is TGTGCCGGCGACAAGAACACTGAAGCTTTCTTT.

The CDR3 loop reads CASSLALQGRTEAFF. The CDR3 region has the DNA TGCGCCAGCAGCTTGGCCCTACAGGGTCGAACTGAAGCTTTCTTT. The chain combines TRBV5-1 with TRBJ1-1, with TRBD1 as a possible D gene (6 bases). Per the germline V gene, CDR1 is SGHRS and CDR2 is YFSETQ. The CDR3 runs 15 residues. V was cut by 0 bases and J by 5 bases, with 14 bases left in between.

This clone was counted a few times. The rearrangement links TRBV2 to TRBJ1-2, with D possibly matching TRBD1 (6 bases). This CDR3 region has 15 residues. Germline loops: CDR1 SNHLY, CDR2 FYNNEI. V was clipped by 7 bases and J by 0 bases, with 15 bases between them. CDR3 nucleotides: TGTGCCAGCAAAGTCGGGGGCGATGCTAACTATGGCTACACCTTC. Its translation: CASKVGGDANYGYTF.

CDR3 loop: CASSPYGGTPEAFF. As DNA, the CDR3 is TGCGCCAGCAGCCCTTACGGGGGGACGCCCGAAGCTTTCTTT. This chain uses TRBV5-1 with TRBJ1-1, with D possibly matching TRBD1 (5 bases). CDR3 length equals 14 residues. From germline, CDR1 is SGHRS and CDR2 YFSETQ. V was trimmed by 4 bases and J by 8 bases, leaving 18 bases between them.

The rearrangement uses TRBV9 and TRBJ1-3; D call uncertain. Looked up from germline, CDR1 is SGDLS and CDR2 is YYNGEE. Trimming removed 3 bases from V and 2 bases from J, with 9 bases in between. The CDR3 spans 14 residues. The CDR3 spells CASSGPGAGNTIYF. The CDR3 DNA sequence: TGTGCCAGCAGCGGACCTGGGGCTGGAAACACCATATATTTT.

The CDR3 bases are TGTGCCAGCAGCCCCCGCGGGGACTATGGCTACACCTTC. Protein: CASSPRGDYGYTF. The chain couples TRBV7-2 to TRBJ1-2; D uncertain. The germline V and J ends were trimmed by 5 bases and 3 bases, with 10 bases remaining between them. Germline V gene sequence: CDR1 SGHTA, CDR2 FQGNSA. The CDR3 is made up of 13 amino acids.

V usage is TRBV28 and J usage is TRBJ2-7, with 8 bases lining up with TRBD1. Per germline, CDR1 MDHEN and CDR2 SYDVKM. V trimming: 2 bases; J trimming: 2 bases; junction bases outside the gene matches: 8. The CDR3 is 16 amino acids. The CDR3 loop is CASSLGGQGGAYEQYF. In DNA form, the CDR3 reads TGTGCCAGCAGTTTAGGTGGACAGGGTGGCGCCTACGAGCAGTACTTC.

V is TRBV6-5 and J is TRBJ2-7; TRBD1 aligns across 11 bases. V shed 1 base, J shed 5 bases, and the junction held 1 base outside the gene matches. The CDR3 has 14 residues. Germline values: CDR1 MNHEY, CDR2 SVGAGI. The CDR3 DNA reads TGTGCCAGCAGTTACTGGACAGGGGGCAACGAGCAGTACTTC. Protein sequence: CASSYWTGGNEQYF.

This chain joins TRBV3-1 (or the pseudogene TRBV3-2) and TRBJ2-1; the D is unclear. The CDR3 has 12 amino acids. Germline V lookup: CDR1 LGHDT, CDR2 YNNKEL (reference sequence). V was shortened by 0 bases and J by 10 bases, with 7 bases between the two germline ends. The CDR3 DNA is TGTGCCAGCAGCCAAGACCTCAACGAGCAGTTCTTC. Its protein is CASSQDLNEQFF.

V is TRBV12-5 and J is TRBJ2-1, with 7 bases matching TRBD2. The CDR3 has 12 amino acids. Germline CDR1 and CDR2: LGHNT and FRNRAP. Here the CDR3 reads CAPRSGVDEQFF. As DNA, the CDR3 is TGTGCCCCGAGGAGCGGGGTCGATGAGCAGTTCTTC. Full variable domain (outside the CDR3, taken from reference TRBV12-5 and TRBJ2-1): DARVTQTPRHKVTEMGQEVTMRCQPILGHNTVFWYRQTMMQGLELLAYFRNRAPLDDSGMPKDRFSAEMPDATLATLKIQPSEPRDSAVYFCAPRSGVDEQFFGPGTRLTVL.

The J gene is TRBJ1-2, the V gene TRBV7-8; TRBD1 agrees at 7 bases. The CDR3 has 16 residues. Germline V gene sequence: CDR1 SGHVS, CDR2 FQNEAQ. V was pared by 1 base and J by 4 bases, with 9 bases of the junction left unmatched. CDR3 loop: CASSLDPDRPGYGYTF. In DNA form, the CDR3 reads TGTGCCAGCAGCTTAGACCCGGACAGGCCTGGCTATGGCTACACCTTC.

The chain couples TRBV5-1 to TRBJ1-1; D gene unclear. Looked up from germline, CDR1 is SGHRS and CDR2 is YFSETQ. This CDR3 region has 15 residues. Trimming removed 5 bases at V and 3 bases at J, with 17 bases between. CDR3 in amino acids: CASRNKGSGDTEAFF. Here the CDR3 DNA reads TGCGCCAGCAGGAATAAAGGCAGCGGGGACACTGAAGCTTTCTTT.